This T cell receptor (beta chain) was obtained from a study of cytomegalovirus exposure and HLA in healthy donors. Broader study findings: An analysis done earlier found most TCR beta V segments productive about 90% or about 30% of the time.

This clone appeared a few times. Antigen specificity is unknown. PCR was performed using 60 Vbeta and 13 Jbeta primers. In the source study's methods: In a later analysis, approximately 80 million unique TCR beta chains included roughly 11 million shared by two or more donors. Sequencing was performed with immunoSEQ multiplex PCR; in TCRdb, only in-frame clones are kept and a portion is missing. V, J and clone size derive from that table, while D and trimming were established from the DNA sequence. The repertoire consists of approximately 150,000 clones, with roughly 80% occurring once and the leading ten covering around 1.7%. Germline V lookup: CDR1 SEHNR, CDR2 FQNEAQ (reference sequence). The CDR3 extends over 19 amino acids. With 4 bases clipped from V and 0 bases from J, the junction kept 11 bases outside the gene matches.

Sequencing used PBMCs. This chain joins TRBV7-9 and TRBJ2-1; TRBD2 matches 11 bases. The clonotype originates from a female donor in good health and CMV-seronegative. The chain's CDR3 is CASSSYSGGAPSSYNEQFF. The CDR3 DNA sequence: TGTGCCAGCAGCTCGTATAGCGGGGGGGCCCCGAGCTCCTACAATGAGCAGTTCTTC.